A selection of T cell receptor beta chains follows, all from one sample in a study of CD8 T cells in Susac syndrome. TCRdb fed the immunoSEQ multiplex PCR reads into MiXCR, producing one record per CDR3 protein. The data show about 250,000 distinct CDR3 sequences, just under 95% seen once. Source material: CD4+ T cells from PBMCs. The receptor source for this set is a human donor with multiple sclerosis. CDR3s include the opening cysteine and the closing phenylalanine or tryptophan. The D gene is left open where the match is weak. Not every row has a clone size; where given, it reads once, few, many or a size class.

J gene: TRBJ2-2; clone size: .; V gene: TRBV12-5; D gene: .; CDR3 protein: CASGSGRNTGELFF; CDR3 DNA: TGTGCTAGTGGCTCGGGTCGGAACACCGGGGAGCTGTTTTTT
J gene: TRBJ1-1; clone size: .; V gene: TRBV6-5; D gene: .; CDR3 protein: CASSYSGGRAFF; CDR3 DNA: TGTGCCAGCAGTTACTCTGGGGGGAGGGCTTTCTTT
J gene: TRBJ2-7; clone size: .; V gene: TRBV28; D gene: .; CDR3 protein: CASSLWVRSYEQYF; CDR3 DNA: TGTGCCAGCAGTTTATGGGTCAGATCCTACGAGCAGTACTTC
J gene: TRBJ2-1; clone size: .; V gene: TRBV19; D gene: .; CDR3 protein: CASSNRQGSYNEQFF; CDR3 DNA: TGTGCCAGTAGTAACCGCCAGGGCTCCTACAATGAGCAGTTCTTC
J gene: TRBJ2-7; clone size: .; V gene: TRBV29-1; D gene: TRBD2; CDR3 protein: CSVTGLAGVYEQYF; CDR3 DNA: TGCAGCGTTACAGGACTAGCGGGGGTCTACGAGCAGTACTTC
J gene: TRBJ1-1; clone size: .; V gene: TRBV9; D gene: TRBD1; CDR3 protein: CASSVGGQGLAFF; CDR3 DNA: TGTGCCAGCAGCGTAGGGGGACAGGGGTTAGCTTTCTTT
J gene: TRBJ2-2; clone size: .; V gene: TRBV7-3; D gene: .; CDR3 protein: CASSSGVPSQGELFF; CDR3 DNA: TGTGCCAGCAGTTCCGGGGTCCCCTCCCAGGGGGAGCTGTTTTTT
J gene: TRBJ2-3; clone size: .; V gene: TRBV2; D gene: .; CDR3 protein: CASRDRTSTDTQYF; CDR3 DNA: TGTGCCAGCAGGGACAGAACCTCCACAGATACGCAGTATTTT
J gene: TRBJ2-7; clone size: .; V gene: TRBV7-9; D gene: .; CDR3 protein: CASSTIPRDTGEQYF; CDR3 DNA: TGTGCCAGCAGCACCATCCCGAGGGACACGGGCGAGCAGTACTTC
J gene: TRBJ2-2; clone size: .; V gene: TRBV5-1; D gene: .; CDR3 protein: CASSTGTPGELFF; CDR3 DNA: TGCGCCAGCAGCACGGGGACTCCCGGGGAGCTGTTTTTT
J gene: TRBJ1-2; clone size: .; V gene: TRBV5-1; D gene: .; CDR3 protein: CASSLVDGAGNYGYTF; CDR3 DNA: TGCGCCAGCAGCTTGGTGGACGGAGCTGGTAACTATGGCTACACCTTC
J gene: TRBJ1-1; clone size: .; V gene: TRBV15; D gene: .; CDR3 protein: CATSSPGRGTEAFF; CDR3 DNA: TGTGCCACCAGCAGTCCCGGGAGGGGGACTGAAGCTTTCTTT
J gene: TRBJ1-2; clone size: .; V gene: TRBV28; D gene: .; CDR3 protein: CASSLTGTNYGYTF; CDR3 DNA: TGTGCCAGCAGTTTAACAGGGACAAACTATGGCTACACCTTC
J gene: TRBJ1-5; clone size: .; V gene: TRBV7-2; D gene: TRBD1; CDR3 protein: CASSSGQAGDQPQHF; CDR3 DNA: TGTGCCAGCAGCTCGGGACAGGCGGGGGATCAGCCCCAGCATTTT
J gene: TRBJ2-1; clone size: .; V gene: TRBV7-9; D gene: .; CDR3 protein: CASSRPRASYNEQFF; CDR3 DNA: TGTGCCAGCAGCCGGCCAAGGGCGTCCTACAATGAGCAGTTCTTC
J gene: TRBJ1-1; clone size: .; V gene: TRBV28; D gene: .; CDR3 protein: CASSLWREAFF; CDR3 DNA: TGTGCCAGCAGTTTATGGAGAGAAGCTTTCTTT
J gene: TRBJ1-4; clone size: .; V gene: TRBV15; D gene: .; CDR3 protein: CATSAGTVNEKLFF; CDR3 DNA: TGTGCCACCAGCGCTGGGACGGTTAATGAAAAACTGTTTTTT
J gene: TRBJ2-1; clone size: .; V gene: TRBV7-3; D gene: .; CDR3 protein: CASSITRDVSNEQFF; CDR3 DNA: TGTGCCAGCAGCATCACTAGAGACGTTAGCAATGAGCAGTTCTTC
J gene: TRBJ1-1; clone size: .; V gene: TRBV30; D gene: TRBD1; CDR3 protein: CAWRTSRSGTGEAFF; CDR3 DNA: TGTGCCTGGAGGACGTCTCGCTCCGGGACAGGGGAAGCTTTCTTT
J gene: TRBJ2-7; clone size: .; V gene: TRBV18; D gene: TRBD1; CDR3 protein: CASRDSRRNIYEQYF; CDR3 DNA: TGTGCCAGCCGGGACAGTCGCCGGAACATCTACGAGCAGTACTTC
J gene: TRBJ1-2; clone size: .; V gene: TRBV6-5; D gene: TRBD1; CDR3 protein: CASSSVTGLDGYTF; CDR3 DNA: TGTGCCAGCAGTTCCGTGACAGGGCTGGACGGCTACACCTTC
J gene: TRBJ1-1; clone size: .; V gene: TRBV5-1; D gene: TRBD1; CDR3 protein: CASSKTGDNEAFF; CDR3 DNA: TGCGCCAGCAGCAAGACAGGGGACAATGAAGCTTTCTTT
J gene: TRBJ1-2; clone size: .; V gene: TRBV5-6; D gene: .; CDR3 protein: CASSLYRGGNYGYTF; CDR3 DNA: TGTGCCAGCAGCTTGTATAGGGGAGGGAACTATGGCTACACCTTC
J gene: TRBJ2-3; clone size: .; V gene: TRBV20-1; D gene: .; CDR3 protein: CSAQIRDLGTDTQYF; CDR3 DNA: TGCAGTGCCCAGATCCGGGACCTCGGCACAGATACGCAGTATTTT
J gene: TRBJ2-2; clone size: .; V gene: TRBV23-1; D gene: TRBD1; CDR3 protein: CASTSGTGDTGELFF; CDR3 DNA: TGCGCCAGCACCTCCGGGACAGGGGACACCGGGGAGCTGTTTTTT
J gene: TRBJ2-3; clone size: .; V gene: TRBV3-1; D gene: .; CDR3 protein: CASSQGAGSWGDTQYF; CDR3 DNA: TGTGCCAGCAGCCAAGGTGCGGGGTCCTGGGGAGATACGCAGTATTTT
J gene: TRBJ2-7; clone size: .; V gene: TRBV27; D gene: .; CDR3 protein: CASSGGVRRGIYEQYF; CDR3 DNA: TGTGCCAGCAGTGGTGGGGTGCGGAGGGGGATATACGAGCAGTACTTC
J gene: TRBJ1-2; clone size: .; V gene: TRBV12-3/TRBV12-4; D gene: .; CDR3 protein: CASRRGRDYGYTF; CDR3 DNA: TGTGCCAGCAGACGGGGGAGAGACTATGGCTACACCTTC
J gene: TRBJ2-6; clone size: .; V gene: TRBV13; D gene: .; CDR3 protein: CASSSPASISGANVLTF; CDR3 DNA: TGTGCCAGCAGCAGCCCGGCCTCAATCTCTGGGGCCAACGTCCTGACTTTC
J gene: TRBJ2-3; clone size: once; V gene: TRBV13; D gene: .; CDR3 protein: CASSPGILGTDTQYF; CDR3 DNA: TGTGCCAGCAGCCCGGGGATTCTTGGCACAGATACGCAGTATTTT
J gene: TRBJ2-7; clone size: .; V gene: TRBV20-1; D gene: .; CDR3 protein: CSARRVGREQYF; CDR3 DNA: TGCAGTGCTAGGAGGGTGGGGCGCGAGCAGTACTTC
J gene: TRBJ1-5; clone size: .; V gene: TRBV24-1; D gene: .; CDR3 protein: CATSPTGPGQPQHF; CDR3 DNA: TGTGCCACCAGCCCTACAGGACCCGGGCAGCCCCAGCATTTT
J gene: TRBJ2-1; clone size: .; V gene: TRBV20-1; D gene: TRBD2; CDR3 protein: CSASLAGGPREQFF; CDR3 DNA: TGCAGTGCTAGTCTGGCGGGAGGGCCCCGGGAGCAGTTCTTC
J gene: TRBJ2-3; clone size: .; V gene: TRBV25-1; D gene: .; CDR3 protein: CASRAGTSTDTQYF; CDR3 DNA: TGTGCCAGCAGAGCCGGGACTAGCACAGATACGCAGTATTTT
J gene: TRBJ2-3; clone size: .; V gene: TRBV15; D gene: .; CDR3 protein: CATSRDKGPQSTDTQYF; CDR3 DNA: TGTGCCACCAGCAGAGATAAAGGACCTCAAAGCACAGATACGCAGTATTTT
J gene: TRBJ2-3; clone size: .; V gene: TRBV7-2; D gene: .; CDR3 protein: CASSPQAEGTQYF; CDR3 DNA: TGTGCCAGCAGCCCCCAAGCGGAGGGTACGCAGTATTTT
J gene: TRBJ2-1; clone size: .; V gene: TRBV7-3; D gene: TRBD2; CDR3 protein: CASSLYGTSGRNEQFF; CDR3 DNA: TGTGCCAGCAGTCTATATGGGACTAGCGGGAGGAATGAGCAGTTCTTC
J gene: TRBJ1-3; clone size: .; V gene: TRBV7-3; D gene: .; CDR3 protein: CASSLNPQGSGNTIYF; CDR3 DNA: TGTGCCAGCAGCTTAAATCCCCAGGGCTCTGGAAACACCATATATTTT
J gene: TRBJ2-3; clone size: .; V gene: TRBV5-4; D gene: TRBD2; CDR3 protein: CASSLWLRGGFTDTQYF; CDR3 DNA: TGTGCCAGCAGCTTGTGGCTCCGGGGGGGCTTCACAGATACGCAGTATTTT
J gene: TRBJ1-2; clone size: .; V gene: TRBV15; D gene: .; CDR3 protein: CATSRGGGGYTF; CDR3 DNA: TGTGCCACCAGCAGAGGTGGCGGTGGCTACACCTTC
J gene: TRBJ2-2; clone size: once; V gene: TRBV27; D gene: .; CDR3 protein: CASSKTDRTGELFF; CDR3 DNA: TGTGCCAGCAGTAAAACAGACAGAACCGGGGAGCTGTTTTTT
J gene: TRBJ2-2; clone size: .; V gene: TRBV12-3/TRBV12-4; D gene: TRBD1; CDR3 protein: CASSSTGETGELFF; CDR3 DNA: TGTGCCAGCAGTTCGACAGGGGAAACCGGGGAGCTGTTTTTT
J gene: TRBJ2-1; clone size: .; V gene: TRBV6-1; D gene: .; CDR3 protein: CASMGVSYNEQFF; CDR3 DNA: TGTGCCAGCATGGGCGTCTCCTACAATGAGCAGTTCTTC
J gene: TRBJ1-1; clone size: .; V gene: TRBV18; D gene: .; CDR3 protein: CASSLNVEEAFF; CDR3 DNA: TGTGCCAGCTCCCTCAATGTAGAAGAAGCTTTCTTT
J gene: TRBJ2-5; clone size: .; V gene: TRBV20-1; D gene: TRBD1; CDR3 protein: CSARSEGAPGTQYF; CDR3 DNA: TGCAGTGCTAGATCTGAGGGGGCCCCCGGGACCCAGTACTTC
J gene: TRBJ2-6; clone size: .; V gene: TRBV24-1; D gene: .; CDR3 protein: CATAGTGANVLTF; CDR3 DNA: TGTGCCACAGCCGGGACTGGGGCCAACGTCCTGACTTTC
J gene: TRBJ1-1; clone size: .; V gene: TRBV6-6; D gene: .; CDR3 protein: CASSYRQLNTEAFF; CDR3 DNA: TGTGCCAGCAGTTACAGACAGTTGAACACTGAAGCTTTCTTT
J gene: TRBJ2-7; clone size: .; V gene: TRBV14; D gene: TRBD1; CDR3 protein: CASSHSFDRGLGEQYF; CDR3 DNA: TGTGCCAGCAGCCACTCCTTTGACAGGGGTTTAGGCGAGCAGTACTTC
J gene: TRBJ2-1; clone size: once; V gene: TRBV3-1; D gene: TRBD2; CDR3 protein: CASSPGGSVSYNEQFF; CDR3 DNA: TGTGCCAGCAGCCCAGGCGGGAGTGTCTCCTACAATGAGCAGTTCTTC
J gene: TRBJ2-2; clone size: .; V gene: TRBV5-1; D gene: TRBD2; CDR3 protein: CASSLRGANTGELFF; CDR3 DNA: TGCGCCAGCAGCTTGCGGGGGGCGAACACCGGGGAGCTGTTTTTT
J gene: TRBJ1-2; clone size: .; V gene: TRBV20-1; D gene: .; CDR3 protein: CSAPTPTANYGYTF; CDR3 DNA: TGCAGTGCTCCCACCCCCACGGCGAACTATGGCTACACCTTC
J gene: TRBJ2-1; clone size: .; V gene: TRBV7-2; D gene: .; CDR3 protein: CASSLATGSYNEQFF; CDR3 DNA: TGTGCCAGCAGCTTAGCCACGGGATCCTACAATGAGCAGTTCTTC
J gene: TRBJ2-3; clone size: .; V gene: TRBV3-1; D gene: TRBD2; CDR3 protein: CASSQDPSGRQDTQYF; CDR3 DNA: TGTGCCAGCAGCCAAGACCCCAGCGGGAGACAAGATACGCAGTATTTT
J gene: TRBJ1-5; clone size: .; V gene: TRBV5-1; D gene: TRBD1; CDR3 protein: CASSSGQTNQPQHF; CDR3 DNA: TGCGCCAGCAGCTCGGGACAGACCAATCAGCCCCAGCATTTT
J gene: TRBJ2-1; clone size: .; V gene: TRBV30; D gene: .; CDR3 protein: CAWRTAYNEQFF; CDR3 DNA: TGTGCCTGGAGGACCGCTTACAATGAGCAGTTCTTC
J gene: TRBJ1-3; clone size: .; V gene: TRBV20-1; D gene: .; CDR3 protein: CSARVFWGSGNTIYF; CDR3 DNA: TGCAGTGCTAGAGTATTTTGGGGGTCTGGAAACACCATATATTTT
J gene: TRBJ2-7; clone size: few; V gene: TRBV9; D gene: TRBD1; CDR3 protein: CASSVTGTGSYEQYF; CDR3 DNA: TGTGCCAGCAGCGTAACCGGGACAGGATCCTACGAGCAGTACTTC
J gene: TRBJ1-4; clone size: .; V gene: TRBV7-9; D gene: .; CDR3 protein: CASSLGHWEKLFF; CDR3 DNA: TGTGCCAGCAGCTTGGGACATTGGGAAAAACTGTTTTTT
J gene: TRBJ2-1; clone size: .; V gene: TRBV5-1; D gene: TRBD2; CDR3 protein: CASSLLPGLAGGGGNEQFF; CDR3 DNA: TGCGCCAGCAGCCTACTCCCGGGACTAGCGGGAGGGGGGGGCAATGAGCAGTTCTTC
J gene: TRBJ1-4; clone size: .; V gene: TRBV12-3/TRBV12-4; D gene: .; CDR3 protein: CASSLWGGEGRRKLFF; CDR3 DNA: TGTGCCAGCAGTTTATGGGGGGGGGAGGGGCGAAGAAAACTGTTTTTT